These 12 T cell receptor beta chains were sequenced from one sample in a study of T cells after yellow fever vaccination. TCRdb fed the 5' RACE reads into MiXCR, producing one record per CDR3 protein. The repertoire holds approximately 260,000 distinct CDR3 sequences, approximately 13% seen once, with less than 0.55% in the top ten. This specimen consisted of CD4+ T cells sorted from PBMCs, obtained 45 days after the yellow fever booster vaccination. These receptors all come from a man younger than 45 who received the YFV17D yellow fever vaccine.

This clonotype occurred a few times. The chain has TRBV29-1 and TRBJ2-5, with D perhaps matching TRBD1 or TRBD2 (6 bases each). The germline V gene has CDR1 SQVTM and CDR2 ANQGSEA. The CDR3 length is 15 residues. V lost 5 bases and J 5 bases, leaving 21 bases between the germline ends. In nucleotides, the CDR3 is TGCAGCGTTTTAGGGGGGCAGGAACATTTTGAGACCCAGTACTTC. This sequence encodes CSVLGGQEHFETQYF.

In its sample, this clonotype was seen a few times. The gene calls are TRBV6-5 and TRBJ2-7, with TRBD1 matching 9 bases. The ends lost 4 bases at V and 0 bases at J; junction bases unmatched: 4. The CDR3 consists of 15 residues. Germline V gene data show CDR1 as MNHEY and CDR2 as SVGAGI. The DNA of the CDR3 is TGTGCCAGCAGTTGGGACAGGGCCCTCTCCTACGAGCAGTACTTC. Its translation is CASSWDRALSYEQYF.

Only a few counts were recorded for this clonotype. V gene TRBV7-2 combines with J gene TRBJ2-3; the match to TRBD1 covers 10 bases. V lost 3 bases to trimming and J lost 0 bases; unmatched junction nucleotides: 3. CDR3 size: 16 residues. Germline CDR1 is SGHTA and CDR2 is FQGNSA. This chain's CDR3 is CASSFRTGGSTDTQYF. The CDR3 nucleotides read TGTGCCAGCAGCTTCCGGACAGGGGGGAGCACAGATACGCAGTATTTT.

The rearrangement links TRBV18 to TRBJ2-5; D tentatively fits TRBD1 or TRBD2 (5 bases each). V gave up 3 bases and J gave up 5 bases, with 16 bases separating them. This CDR3 is 15 amino acids long. Germline V gene data show CDR1 as KGHSH and CDR2 as LQKENI. The CDR3 spells CASSPILGESETQYF. The CDR3 DNA reads TGTGCCAGCTCACCGATCTTGGGGGAGAGCGAGACCCAGTACTTC. The entire variable domain, with the rest obtained from reference TRBV18 and TRBJ2-5, is as follows: NAGVMQNPRHLVRRRGQEARLRCSPMKGHSHVYWYRQLPEEGLKFMVYLQKENIIDESGMPKERFSAEFPKEGPSILRIQQVVRGDSAAYFCASSPILGESETQYFGPGTRLLVL.

This clonotype has only a few counts. The chain couples TRBV2 to TRBJ2-3, with D tentatively TRBD2 (6 bases). The ends were cut back, 5 bases at V and 6 bases at J, with 12 bases in the middle. The germline gives CDR1 SNHLY, CDR2 FYNNEI. The CDR3 contains 13 residues. This chain's CDR3 is CASSRGLSDTQYF. CDR3 DNA sequence: TGTGCCAGCAGTCGGGGACTCTCCGATACGCAGTATTTT.

Comments on this clonotype: Its ends do not fully match the called genes, so a read error is possible. This sequence joins TRBV13 and TRBJ2-2; TRBD1 agrees at 9 bases. The CDR3 is 17 residues long. CDR1 is PRHDT, CDR2 FYEKMQ, per germline (reference sequence). The CDR3 DNA reads TGTGCCTGCAGTACCCGAACAGGGGGCAGGATCGCCGGGGAGCTGTTTTTT. Its translation is CACSTRTGGRIAGELFF.

The J gene is TRBJ1-2, the V gene TRBV30, with 9 nucleotides matching TRBD1. The V gene end was trimmed by 1 base and the J gene end by 5 bases; junction bases not matched to a gene: 11. Germline-derived CDR1 and CDR2 are GTSNPN and SVGIG (reference sequence). The CDR3 covers 16 residues. In nucleotides, the CDR3 is TGTGCCTGGAGTGGCTCAACCGGGACAGGGAATTATGGCTACACCTTC. It specifies CAWSGSTGTGNYGYTF.

This clonotype occurred many times. The J gene is TRBJ2-1, the V gene TRBV7-2; D remains unclear. The CDR3 is made up of 11 amino acids. Trimming took 5 bases from V and 4 from J, leaving 3 bases between them. Germline CDR1 SGHTA, CDR2 FQGNSA. The CDR3 protein is CASSNYNEQFF. For the CDR3, the DNA is TGTGCCAGCAGCAATTACAATGAGCAGTTCTTC.

The chain combines TRBV20-1 with TRBJ2-7; D may be TRBD2 (5 bases). CDR1 DFQATT and CDR2 SNEGSKA come from the germline V gene (reference sequence). CDR3 length equals 15 residues. The germline V and J ends were trimmed by 5 bases and 1 base, with 18 bases remaining between them. CDR3 residues: CSASPLDGKSYEQYF. As DNA, the CDR3 is TGCAGTGCTTCCCCTTTGGACGGGAAGTCCTACGAGCAGTACTTC.

The chain carries TRBV6-2 or TRBV6-3 and TRBJ2-1; 7 bases are shared with TRBD1. V trimming: 2 bases; J trimming: 8 bases; junction bases outside the gene matches: 9. This CDR3 is built from 15 residues. Germline CDR1 is MNHEY and CDR2 is SVGEGT. CDR3 DNA: TGTGCCAGCAGTTACGAGGGGGCCCGATCGGATGAGCAGTTCTTC. It encodes CASSYEGARSDEQFF.

In DNA form, the CDR3 reads TGCGCCAGCAGCTTGGAGGGGACCCCATTCAACTATGGCTACACCTTC. Translation gives CASSLEGTPFNYGYTF. This chain links TRBV5-1 with TRBJ1-2, with D tentatively TRBD1 (5 bases). The CDR3 loop spans 16 amino acids. Germline V gene sequence: CDR1 SGHRS, CDR2 YFSETQ. The germline V and J ends were trimmed by 0 bases and 2 bases, with 14 bases remaining between them.

Concerning this clonotype itself: At one end the junction does not follow the germline gene, possibly because of a read error. The CDR3 loop reads CDSSLKGLNTEAFF. For the CDR3, the DNA is TGCGACAGCAGCTTAAAAGGGTTGAACACTGAAGCTTTCTTT. V and J are TRBV5-1 and TRBJ1-1, with D uncertain. The CDR3 runs to 14 residues. Per germline, CDR1 SGHRS and CDR2 YFSETQ. The full variable domain, its missing parts supplied by reference TRBV5-1 and TRBJ1-1, is KAGVTQTPRYLIKTRGQQVTLSCSPISGHRSVSWYQQTPGQGLQFLFEYFSETQRNKGNFPGRFSGRQFSNSRSEMNVSTLELGDSALYLCDSSLKGLNTEAFFGQGTRLTVV.